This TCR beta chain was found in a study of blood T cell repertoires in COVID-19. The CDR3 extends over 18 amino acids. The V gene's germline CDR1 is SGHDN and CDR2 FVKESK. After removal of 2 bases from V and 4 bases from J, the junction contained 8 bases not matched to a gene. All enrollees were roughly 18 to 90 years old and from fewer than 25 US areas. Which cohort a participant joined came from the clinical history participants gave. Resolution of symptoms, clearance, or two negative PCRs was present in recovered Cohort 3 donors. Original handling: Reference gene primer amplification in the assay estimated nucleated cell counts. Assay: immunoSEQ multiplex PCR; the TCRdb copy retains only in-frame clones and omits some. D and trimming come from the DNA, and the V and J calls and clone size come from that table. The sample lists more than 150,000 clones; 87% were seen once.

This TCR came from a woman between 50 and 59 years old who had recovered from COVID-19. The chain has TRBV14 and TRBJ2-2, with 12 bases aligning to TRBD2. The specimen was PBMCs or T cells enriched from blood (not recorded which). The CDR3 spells CASSQPRAGLAGTGELFF. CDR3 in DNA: TGTGCCAGCAGCCAACCTCGAGCGGGACTAGCGGGCACCGGGGAGCTGTTTTTT.